Sequencing of this T cell receptor (beta chain) was carried out in a study of shared clonotypes between healthy human individuals. Deep-level assay runs were performed. Some clones are missing from TCRdb's copy, which holds only in-frame ones; the method was immunoSEQ multiplex PCR. The sample lists under 2,000,000 clones; approximately 94% were seen once. Naive CD8 cells comprised CD45RO-negative, CCR7-positively selected cells, excluding terminally differentiated effector memory CD45RA+ cells. The trim removed 3 bases at V and 3 bases at J, leaving 2 bases unmatched. The CDR3 totals 15 residues. Germline CDR1 is SEHNR and CDR2 is FQNEAQ (reference sequence). Overall study results and limits: Sharing of clonotypes among donors was expected to vary with sequencing depth. In contrast to clonotypes shared by all four donors, non-shared clonotypes had lower generation probabilities. Generally, naive subsets came out with larger estimated richness than memory subsets.

As to this clone: The antigen remains unidentified.

This chain uses TRBV7-9 with TRBJ2-7; 13 bases are shared with TRBD2. The source of this sequence is a young man in good health. Material for sequencing was naive CD8+ T cells sorted from blood. Here the CDR3 reads CASSFGLAGVYEQYF. The CDR3 DNA sequence: TGTGCCAGCAGCTTTGGACTAGCGGGAGTCTACGAGCAGTACTTC.